This T cell receptor beta chain emerged from a study of CD8 T cells in ankylosing spondylitis. This clonotype was detected only a few times. Its antigen is unknown. Trimming removed 3 bases at V and 4 bases at J, with 10 bases between. Per the germline V gene, CDR1 is LGHDT and CDR2 is YNNKEL (reference sequence). The CDR3 extends over 14 amino acids. Study-wide results and limits: Earlier reports found some motif variants in synovial fluid and blood in reactive arthritis.

Using quantitative 5'-RACE with molecular barcodes, the authors made TCR beta libraries. TCRdb fed the 5' RACE reads into MiXCR, producing one record per CDR3 protein. The sample shows approximately 140,000 distinct CDR3 sequences, 7.5% to 9.5% of them seen only once. The TCR originated in a male donor with ankylosing spondylitis. Material: synovial fluid, either unsorted or a sorted T cell fraction (not recorded which). The genes are TRBV3-1 and TRBJ1-3; D gene ambiguous. CDR3 nucleotides: TGTGCCAGCAGCCAGTCCCATGGCGGAAACACCATATATTTT. Residues: CASSQSHGGNTIYF.